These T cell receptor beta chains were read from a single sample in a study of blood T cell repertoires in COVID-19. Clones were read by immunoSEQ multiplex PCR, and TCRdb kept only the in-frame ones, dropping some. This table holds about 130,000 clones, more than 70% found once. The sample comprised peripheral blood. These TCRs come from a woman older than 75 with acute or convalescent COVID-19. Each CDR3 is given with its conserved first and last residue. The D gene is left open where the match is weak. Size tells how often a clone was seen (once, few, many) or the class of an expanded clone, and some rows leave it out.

CDR3aa: CASSEGGRSSEQYF
CDR3nt: TGTGCCAGCAGTGAGGGGGGGCGCAGTAGCGAGCAGTACTTC
v_gene: TRBV2
j_gene: TRBJ2-7
abundance: -
d_gene: -

CDR3aa: CATSTGQGLNTEAFF
CDR3nt: TGTGCCACCAGCACCGGACAGGGACTGAACACTGAAGCTTTCTTT
v_gene: TRBV15
j_gene: TRBJ1-1
abundance: -
d_gene: TRBD1

CDR3aa: CASSHLAGAYNEQFF
CDR3nt: TGTGCCAGCAGCCACCTAGCGGGGGCTTACAATGAGCAGTTCTTC
v_gene: TRBV7-8
j_gene: TRBJ2-1
abundance: -
d_gene: TRBD2

CDR3aa: CASSVDAGGSYNSPLHF
CDR3nt: TGTGCCAGCAGCGTAGATGCAGGGGGCTCCTATAATTCACCCCTCCACTTT
v_gene: TRBV9
j_gene: TRBJ1-6
abundance: -
d_gene: TRBD1

CDR3aa: CASSLEGQGFASPNTEAFF
CDR3nt: TGCGCCAGCAGCTTGGAGGGACAGGGGTTTGCTTCCCCCAACACTGAAGCTTTCTTT
v_gene: TRBV5-1
j_gene: TRBJ1-1
abundance: -
d_gene: TRBD1

CDR3aa: CASSEDSFVSQPQHF
CDR3nt: TGTGCCAGCAGCGAGGACAGCTTTGTTAGTCAGCCCCAGCATTTT
v_gene: TRBV7-2
j_gene: TRBJ1-5
abundance: few
d_gene: -

CDR3aa: CASSPPRQIANIQYF
CDR3nt: TGTGCCAGCTCACCACCGAGACAGATAGCAAACATTCAGTACTTC
v_gene: TRBV18
j_gene: TRBJ2-4
abundance: -
d_gene: -

CDR3aa: CASSLGTGSRNTIYF
CDR3nt: TGTGCCAGCTCCTTAGGGACAGGGTCTCGTAACACCATATATTTT
v_gene: TRBV25-1
j_gene: TRBJ1-3
abundance: -
d_gene: TRBD1

CDR3aa: CASSPPGLGEKLFF
CDR3nt: TGTGCCAGCAGCCCCCCCGGTCTCGGGGAAAAACTGTTTTTT
v_gene: TRBV6-5
j_gene: TRBJ1-4
abundance: once
d_gene: -

CDR3aa: CASSISRTSNEQFF
CDR3nt: TGTGCCAGTAGTATCAGCCGGACTAGCAATGAGCAGTTCTTC
v_gene: TRBV19
j_gene: TRBJ2-1
abundance: few
d_gene: TRBD2

CDR3aa: CATSDSGMGNQPQHF
CDR3nt: TGTGCCACCAGTGATTCCGGGATGGGCAATCAGCCCCAGCATTTT
v_gene: TRBV24-1
j_gene: TRBJ1-5
abundance: few
d_gene: -

CDR3aa: CASSKMDRGSEKLFF
CDR3nt: TGTGCCAGCAGTAAAATGGACAGGGGGAGTGAAAAACTGTTTTTT
v_gene: TRBV2
j_gene: TRBJ1-4
abundance: -
d_gene: TRBD1

CDR3aa: CASNRVGEKLFF
CDR3nt: TGTGCCAGCAACAGGGTAGGGGAAAAACTGTTTTTT
v_gene: TRBV6-5
j_gene: TRBJ1-4
abundance: -
d_gene: -

CDR3aa: CASSTSGIKGETQYF
CDR3nt: TGCGCCAGCAGTACAAGCGGGATCAAGGGAGAGACCCAGTACTTC
v_gene: TRBV5-1
j_gene: TRBJ2-5
abundance: -
d_gene: TRBD2

CDR3aa: CASSPQGRGYTF
CDR3nt: TGTGCCAGCAGCCCCCAGGGCCGAGGCTACACCTTC
v_gene: TRBV11-2
j_gene: TRBJ1-2
abundance: -
d_gene: -

CDR3aa: CASSGDSLQGQYF
CDR3nt: TGTGCCAGCTCAGGGGACAGCCTACAGGGGCAGTACTTC
v_gene: TRBV18
j_gene: TRBJ2-7
abundance: -
d_gene: TRBD1

CDR3aa: CASSESSGFFVEQFF
CDR3nt: TGTGCCAGCAGTGAATCGTCCGGGTTTTTCGTTGAGCAGTTCTTC
v_gene: TRBV2
j_gene: TRBJ2-1
abundance: few
d_gene: -

CDR3aa: CAIRGTSGGLSEQFF
CDR3nt: TGTGCCATCAGGGGGACTAGCGGGGGGTTGAGTGAGCAGTTCTTC
v_gene: TRBV10-3
j_gene: TRBJ2-1
abundance: -
d_gene: TRBD2

CDR3aa: CASSLDQGPTEAFF
CDR3nt: TGTGCCAGCAGCTTAGATCAGGGGCCCACTGAAGCTTTCTTT
v_gene: TRBV11-2
j_gene: TRBJ1-1
abundance: -
d_gene: -

CDR3aa: CASSWNTGYNSPLHF
CDR3nt: TGTGCCAGCAGTTGGAACACAGGCTATAATTCACCCCTCCACTTT
v_gene: TRBV28
j_gene: TRBJ1-6
abundance: -
d_gene: -

CDR3aa: CASSVDGRETQYF
CDR3nt: TGTGCCAGCAGCGTAGATGGGCGAGAGACCCAGTACTTC
v_gene: TRBV9
j_gene: TRBJ2-5
abundance: few
d_gene: -

CDR3aa: CASSQGGQGISAFF
CDR3nt: TGTGCCAGCAGCCAAGGAGGACAGGGGATATCAGCTTTCTTT
v_gene: TRBV3-1/TRBV3-2
j_gene: TRBJ1-1
abundance: -
d_gene: TRBD1

CDR3aa: CASSTSGTSGRNEQFF
CDR3nt: TGTGCCAGCAGCACAAGCGGGACTAGCGGGAGGAATGAGCAGTTCTTC
v_gene: TRBV7-2
j_gene: TRBJ2-1
abundance: -
d_gene: TRBD2

CDR3aa: CASSLTGGKNTGELFF
CDR3nt: TGTGCCAGCAGCTTAACGGGGGGAAAGAACACCGGGGAGCTGTTTTTT
v_gene: TRBV7-3
j_gene: TRBJ2-2
abundance: -
d_gene: -

CDR3aa: CASSPLGDSYEQYF
CDR3nt: TGTGCCAGCAGCCCTTTGGGCGACAGCTACGAGCAGTACTTC
v_gene: TRBV3-1/TRBV3-2
j_gene: TRBJ2-7
abundance: -
d_gene: -

CDR3aa: CASSLAAGNTEAFF
CDR3nt: TGCGCCAGCAGCTTGGCAGCAGGGAACACTGAAGCTTTCTTT
v_gene: TRBV5-1
j_gene: TRBJ1-1
abundance: -
d_gene: -

CDR3aa: CASSPDRVGKTGELFF
CDR3nt: TGTGCCAGCAGCCCCGACAGGGTGGGGAAAACCGGGGAGCTGTTTTTT
v_gene: TRBV6-4
j_gene: TRBJ2-2
abundance: few
d_gene: TRBD1

CDR3aa: CASSLHLQGAGNQPQHF
CDR3nt: TGTGCCAGCAGCCTCCACCTTCAGGGGGCAGGCAATCAGCCCCAGCATTTT
v_gene: TRBV6-2/TRBV6-3
j_gene: TRBJ1-5
abundance: -
d_gene: TRBD1

CDR3aa: CASSDPTGAFGITIYF
CDR3nt: TGTGCCAGCAGTGACCCGACAGGGGCCTTCGGAATCACCATATATTTT
v_gene: TRBV2
j_gene: TRBJ1-3
abundance: -
d_gene: TRBD1

CDR3aa: CASSQSRYEQYF
CDR3nt: TGTGCCAGCAGCCAATCTAGGTACGAGCAGTACTTC
v_gene: TRBV3-1/TRBV3-2
j_gene: TRBJ2-7
abundance: -
d_gene: -

CDR3aa: CASSLGQGHGKTYEQYF
CDR3nt: TGTGCCAGCAGCTTAGGACAGGGGCATGGAAAAACCTACGAGCAGTACTTC
v_gene: TRBV7-8
j_gene: TRBJ2-7
abundance: -
d_gene: TRBD1

CDR3aa: CASSPQGEWDTEAFF
CDR3nt: TGTGCCAGCAGCCCTCAGGGGGAGTGGGACACTGAAGCTTTCTTT
v_gene: TRBV9
j_gene: TRBJ1-1
abundance: -
d_gene: TRBD1

CDR3aa: CASSTRGIEQYF
CDR3nt: TGTGCCAGTAGTACCAGGGGTATCGAGCAGTACTTC
v_gene: TRBV19
j_gene: TRBJ2-7
abundance: -
d_gene: -

CDR3aa: CASSEGARGANVLTF
CDR3nt: TGTGCCAGCAGTGAAGGGGCCAGGGGGGCCAACGTCCTGACTTTC
v_gene: TRBV2
j_gene: TRBJ2-6
abundance: few
d_gene: -

CDR3aa: CASSYSGKGVSTDTQYF
CDR3nt: TGTGCCAGCAGTTACTCGGGGAAGGGGGTGAGCACAGATACGCAGTATTTT
v_gene: TRBV6-8
j_gene: TRBJ2-3
abundance: once
d_gene: -

CDR3aa: CATSDWDRGGTDTQYF
CDR3nt: TGTGCCACCAGTGATTGGGACAGGGGAGGAACAGATACGCAGTATTTT
v_gene: TRBV24-1
j_gene: TRBJ2-3
abundance: -
d_gene: TRBD1

CDR3aa: CASSYLPGQGASYEQYF
CDR3nt: TGTGCCAGTAGTTATTTACCGGGACAGGGGGCTTCCTACGAGCAGTACTTC
v_gene: TRBV19
j_gene: TRBJ2-7
abundance: -
d_gene: TRBD1

CDR3aa: CASSKTQGGYAPLHF
CDR3nt: TGTGCCAGCAGCAAAACACAGGGGGGCTACGCACCCCTCCACTTT
v_gene: TRBV5-5
j_gene: TRBJ1-6
abundance: -
d_gene: TRBD1

CDR3aa: CASSLGQGINTQPQHF
CDR3nt: TGTGCCAGCTCACTCGGACAGGGAATTAATACTCAGCCCCAGCATTTT
v_gene: TRBV18
j_gene: TRBJ1-5
abundance: -
d_gene: TRBD1

CDR3aa: CATSDRVGGYTF
CDR3nt: TGTGCCACCTCTGACAGGGTAGGCGGCTACACCTTC
v_gene: TRBV12-3/TRBV12-4
j_gene: TRBJ1-2
abundance: -
d_gene: TRBD1

CDR3aa: CASSYSSWGRTDTQYF
CDR3nt: TGTGCCAGCAGTTACTCGAGTTGGGGGAGGACAGATACGCAGTATTTT
v_gene: TRBV6-5
j_gene: TRBJ2-3
abundance: -
d_gene: -

CDR3aa: CASKGRGGTNEKLFF
CDR3nt: TGTGCCAGCAAAGGGAGGGGAGGCACTAATGAAAAACTGTTTTTT
v_gene: TRBV27
j_gene: TRBJ1-4
abundance: -
d_gene: -

CDR3aa: CASSQSEGFLADTQYF
CDR3nt: TGCGCCAGCAGCCAATCCGAAGGATTTCTAGCAGATACGCAGTATTTT
v_gene: TRBV4-1
j_gene: TRBJ2-3
abundance: -
d_gene: -

CDR3aa: CASSLWGGSDTQYF
CDR3nt: TGTGCCAGCAGCTTGTGGGGGGGATCAGATACGCAGTATTTT
v_gene: TRBV5-5
j_gene: TRBJ2-3
abundance: -
d_gene: TRBD2

CDR3aa: CASSVQGSDGYTF
CDR3nt: TGTGCCAGCAGTGTACAGGGTTCCGATGGCTACACCTTC
v_gene: TRBV28
j_gene: TRBJ1-2
abundance: -
d_gene: -

CDR3aa: CASSQGPGGYTF
CDR3nt: TGTGCCAGCAGCCAAGGACCAGGAGGCTACACCTTC
v_gene: TRBV3-1/TRBV3-2
j_gene: TRBJ1-2
abundance: -
d_gene: -